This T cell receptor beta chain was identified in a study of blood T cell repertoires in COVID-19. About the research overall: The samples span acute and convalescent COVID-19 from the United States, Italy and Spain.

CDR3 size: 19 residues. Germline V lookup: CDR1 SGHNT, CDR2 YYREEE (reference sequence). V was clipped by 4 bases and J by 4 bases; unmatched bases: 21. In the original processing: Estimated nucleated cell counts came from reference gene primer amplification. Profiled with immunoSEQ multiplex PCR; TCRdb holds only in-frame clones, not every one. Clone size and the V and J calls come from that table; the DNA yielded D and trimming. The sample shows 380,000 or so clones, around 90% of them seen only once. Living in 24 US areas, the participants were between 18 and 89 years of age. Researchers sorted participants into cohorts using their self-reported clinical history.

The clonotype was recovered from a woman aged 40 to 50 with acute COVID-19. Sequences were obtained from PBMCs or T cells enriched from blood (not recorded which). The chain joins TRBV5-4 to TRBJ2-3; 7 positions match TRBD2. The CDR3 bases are TGTGCCAGCAGCCCGAGGCCCTACCCGACGGGGGGAGTAGCAGATACGCAGTATTTT. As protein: CASSPRPYPTGGVADTQYF.